This TCR beta chain was recovered during a study of T cells in Graves' hyperthyroidism and ophthalmopathy. The CDR3 extends over 15 amino acids. V lost 5 bases to trimming and J lost 2 bases; unmatched junction nucleotides: 9. The germline V gene encodes CDR1 DFQATT and CDR2 SNEGSKA (reference sequence). Amplification yielded TCR beta CDR3 regions, with RNA transcripts as the source. During a first-round RT-PCR of the TCR CDR3, the HTBI primer set was used. TCRdb called the multiplex PCR reads again in MiXCR, with one record for every CDR3 protein. The sample has approximately 380,000 distinct CDR3 sequences, 15% to 20% seen once.

This sequence originates from a man aged 18 to 30 with Graves' ophthalmopathy. The sequencing sample was made of blood. The chain recombines TRBV20-1 with TRBJ2-3; TRBD2 matches at 8 bases. DNA of the CDR3: TGCAGTGCTGAGCGGGGGTCCTCCCTCACAGATACGCAGTATTTT. Its translation is CSAERGSSLTDTQYF.